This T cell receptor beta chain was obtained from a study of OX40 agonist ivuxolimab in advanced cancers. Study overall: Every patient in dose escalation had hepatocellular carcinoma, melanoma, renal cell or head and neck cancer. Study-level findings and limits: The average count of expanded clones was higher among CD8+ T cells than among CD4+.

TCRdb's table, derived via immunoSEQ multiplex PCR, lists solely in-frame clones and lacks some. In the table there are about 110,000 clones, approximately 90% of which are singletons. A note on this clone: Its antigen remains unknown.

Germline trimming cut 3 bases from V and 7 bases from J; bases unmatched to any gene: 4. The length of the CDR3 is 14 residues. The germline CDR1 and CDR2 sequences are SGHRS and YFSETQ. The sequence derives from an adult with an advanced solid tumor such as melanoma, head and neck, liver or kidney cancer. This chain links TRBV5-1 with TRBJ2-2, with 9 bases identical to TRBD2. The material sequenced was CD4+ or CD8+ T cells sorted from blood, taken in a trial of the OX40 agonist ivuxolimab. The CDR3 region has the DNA TGCGCCAGCAGCTCTAGCGGGAAGGTCGGGGAGCTGTTTTTT. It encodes CASSSSGKVGELFF.